This T cell receptor (beta chain) stems from a study of blood T cell repertoires in COVID-19. As for the study in general: PBMCs, B-cell-depleted T cells, or T cells were the source of the cDNA or gDNA that made up the material.

This clone was counted a single time. Participant-reported clinical history was the basis for cohort assignment. All recovered Cohort 3 donors got two negative PCRs, got clearance, or saw symptom resolution. This CDR3 is 17 amino acids long. The germline CDR1 and CDR2 sequences are MNHEY and SMNVEV (reference sequence). Trimming took 5 bases from V and 5 from J; bases not matched to a gene: 12. Original data processing: Nucleated cell number was recorded as an estimate derived from reference gene primer amplification. Libraries were prepared by immunoSEQ multiplex PCR; TCRdb keeps only in-frame clonotypes and omits some of them. That table is the source of V, J and clone size, and D and trimming were worked out from the DNA. The sample lists roughly 230,000 clones, about 80% occurring once.

The sequence was collected from a man aged 50 or older who had recovered from COVID-19. The chain employs TRBV27 and TRBJ2-5; 12 positions match TRBD1. Specimen: PBMCs or T cells enriched from blood (not recorded which). CDR3 amino acids: CASSPPPGTGGRETQYF. DNA of the CDR3: TGTGCCAGCAGTCCCCCCCCTGGGACAGGGGGCAGGGAGACCCAGTACTTC.